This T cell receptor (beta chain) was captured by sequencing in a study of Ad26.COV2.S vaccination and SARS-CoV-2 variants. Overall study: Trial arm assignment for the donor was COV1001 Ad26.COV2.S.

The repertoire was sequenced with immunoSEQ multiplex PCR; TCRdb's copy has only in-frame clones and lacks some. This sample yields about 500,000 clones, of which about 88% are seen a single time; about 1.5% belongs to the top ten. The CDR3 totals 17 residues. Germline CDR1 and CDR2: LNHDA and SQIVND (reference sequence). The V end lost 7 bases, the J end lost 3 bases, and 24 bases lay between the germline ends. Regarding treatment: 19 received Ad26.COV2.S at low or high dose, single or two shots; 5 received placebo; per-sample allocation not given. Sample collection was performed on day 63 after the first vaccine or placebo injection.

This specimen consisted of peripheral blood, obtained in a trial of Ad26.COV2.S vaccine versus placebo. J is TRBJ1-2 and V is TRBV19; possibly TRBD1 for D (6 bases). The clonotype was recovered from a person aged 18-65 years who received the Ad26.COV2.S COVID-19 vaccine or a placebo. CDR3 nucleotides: TGTGCCAGTACTCCCGACTTGGGGGGGGCTCGTGACTATGGCTACACCTTC. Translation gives CASTPDLGGARDYGYTF.